A single T cell receptor (beta chain) is shown here with its context. This sample was included in a study of blood T cell repertoires in COVID-19. Across the whole study: Italy, Spain and the United States were the sources of the convalescent and acute COVID-19 samples. PBMCs, B-cell-depleted T cells, or T cells were the source of the cDNA or gDNA that made up the material.

This CDR3 region has 14 residues. Trimming removed 3 bases from V and 7 bases from J; junction bases left unmatched: 6. Germline values: CDR1 SGHDT, CDR2 YYEEEE. Clones were sequenced by immunoSEQ multiplex PCR, and TCRdb holds only the in-frame ones, with some missing. Among approximately 300,000 clones, more than 80% were seen once, and the ten largest hold 6.5% to 8%. Enrolment of Seattle patients took place during active infection, and they were followed longitudinally. The chain combines TRBV5-6 with TRBJ1-5, with 8 bases aligning to TRBD1. The TCR sequence derives from a woman in her 30s with COVID-19, enrolled during active disease. The material sequenced was peripheral blood. CDR3 DNA: TGTGCCAGCAGCTCGGGACAGGCGGAGCAGCCCCAGCATTTT. Translated: CASSSGQAEQPQHF.